This T cell receptor beta chain was retrieved from a study of cytomegalovirus exposure and HLA in healthy donors. Broader study findings: The investigators catalogued 164 TCR beta chains as cytomegalovirus-associated. Exclusion applied to some V segments, including TRBV6-2 and TRBV6-3, as they were indistinguishable. TCR beta V segments were, for the most part, productive about 87% or about 30% of the time in an earlier analysis. An Asian-associated ancestry cluster reportedly showed fewer N-insertions than the approximately 650-donor mean in a later analysis.

In the PCR, 60 Vbeta and 13 Jbeta primers were used. Sequencing used immunoSEQ multiplex PCR; TCRdb keeps in-frame clones, though not all of them. Here the sample spans under 200,000 clones, more than 70% being singletons. This clone has only a few counts. Its antigen is still unknown. This CDR3 is 15 amino acids long. After removal of 4 bases from V and 2 bases from J, the junction contained 8 bases not matched to a gene. Germline lookup yields CDR1 SGHRS and CDR2 YFSETQ. V is TRBV5-1 and J is TRBJ2-7; TRBD1 matches at 8 bases. The receptor was derived from a woman aged 40 to 50 in good health and CMV-seropositive. The material sequenced was PBMCs. CDR3 amino acids: CASSEGQVPAYEQYF. Written as DNA, the CDR3 is TGCGCCAGCAGCGAGGGACAGGTCCCCGCCTACGAGCAGTACTTC.